What follows are 32 T cell receptor beta chains derived from one specimen sequenced in a study of T cells after yellow fever vaccination. Via MiXCR, TCRdb re-called the 5' RACE reads, giving one row per CDR3 protein. This table has about 45,000 distinct CDR3 sequences, 6.5% to 8.5% appearing once. The sample in question was CD8+ T cells not binding an NS4B(214-222) dextramer, sorted from PBMCs, obtained 45 days after the yellow fever booster vaccination. Receptors originate from a man aged 25 to 45 who received the YFV17D yellow fever vaccine.

This clonotype turned up a few times. The chain uses TRBV20-1 and TRBJ2-1, with TRBD2 identical over 12 bases. J lost 3 bases, V lost 6 bases, and 18 bases had no gene match. The CDR3 totals 19 residues. CDR1 is DFQATT, CDR2 SNEGSKA, per germline (reference sequence). This CDR3 is CSATGLAGSLTHDYNEQFF. The CDR3 DNA follows: TGCAGTGCAACTGGACTAGCGGGAAGCCTCACACACGACTACAATGAGCAGTTCTTC.

This chain connects TRBV19 to TRBJ1-2; D is unresolved. The germline V and J ends were trimmed by 2 bases and 6 bases, with 16 bases remaining between them. CDR1 is LNHDA and CDR2 is SQIVND in the germline V gene (reference sequence). The length of the CDR3 is 15 residues. Here the CDR3 DNA reads TGTGCCAGTAGTATATGGGCAGCCCCTGAGCATGGCTACACCTTC. This codes for CASSIWAAPEHGYTF. The full variable domain, rest sourced from reference TRBV19 and TRBJ1-2, is DGGITQSPKYLFRKEGQNVTLSCEQNLNHDAMYWYRQDPGQGLRLIYYSQIVNDFQKGDIAEGYSVSREKKESFPLTVTSAQKNPTAFYLCASSIWAAPEHGYTFGSGTRLTVV.

This clonotype was seen a few times. The J gene is TRBJ2-6, the V gene TRBV29-1, with a tentative D call TRBD1 (6 bases). CDR3 length equals 16 residues. The V end was cut by 5 bases, the J end by 0 bases, with 14 bases between. In germline, CDR1 is SQVTM, CDR2 ANQGSEA. CDR3 residues: CSVLGAGDSGANVLTF. The CDR3 DNA sequence: TGCAGCGTTCTTGGGGCAGGGGACTCTGGGGCCAACGTCCTGACTTTC.

The J gene is TRBJ1-4, the V gene TRBV30; a weak D match, TRBD1 (5 bases). V gave up 1 base and J gave up 8 bases, with 14 bases separating them. The CDR3 has 14 residues. Per germline, CDR1 GTSNPN and CDR2 SVGIG (reference sequence). The CDR3 nucleotides read TGTGCCTGGAGTGAAGTCTCCGGGACCGAAAAACTGTTTTTT. Its translation: CAWSEVSGTEKLFF.

This clonotype was seen many times. The V and J genes are TRBV5-1 and TRBJ2-7, with D tentatively TRBD1 or TRBD2 (5 bases each). V shed 0 bases and J shed 3 bases, with 13 bases lying between them. The length of the CDR3 is 15 residues. The germline V gene encodes CDR1 SGHRS and CDR2 YFSETQ. The CDR3 region is CASSLAGDGDYEQYF. The CDR3 region has the DNA TGCGCCAGCAGCTTGGCCGGGGACGGAGACTACGAGCAGTACTTC.

Ten or more counts support this clonotype. The V gene is TRBV6-5, the J gene TRBJ2-7; possibly TRBD2 for D (7 bases). This CDR3 region has 13 residues. Germline V lookup: CDR1 MNHEY, CDR2 SVGAGI. V dropped 7 bases and J dropped 4 bases, with 14 bases sitting between them. CDR3 region: CASTPEGGYEQYF. The CDR3 DNA sequence: TGTGCCAGCACCCCAGAGGGGGGGTACGAGCAGTACTTC.

The V and J genes are TRBV15 and TRBJ2-3; no clear D. V was clipped by 0 bases and J by 5 bases, with 9 bases between them. CDR3 length equals 14 residues. The germline gives CDR1 LNHNV, CDR2 YYDKDF (reference sequence). CDR3 protein: CATSRDPVVDTQYF. The DNA for the CDR3 is TGTGCCACCAGCAGAGATCCAGTCGTAGATACGCAGTATTTT.

This clonotype has at least ten counts. J is TRBJ1-2 and V is TRBV28; 9 nucleotides agree with TRBD1. The CDR3 is 17 amino acids. CDR1 is MDHEN, CDR2 SYDVKM, per germline. V dropped 7 bases and J dropped 4; count of bases not matched to a gene: 16. The chain's CDR3 is CASTEGQGKAVVYGYTF. CDR3 nucleotide sequence: TGTGCCAGCACCGAAGGACAGGGGAAGGCAGTAGTCTATGGCTACACCTTC.

This clonotype was counted ten times or more. This rearrangement joins TRBV2 to TRBJ2-3, with 7 bases aligning to TRBD1. The V and J ends lost 11 bases and 4 bases, in that order; junction bases with no gene match: 12. There are 14 residues in the CDR3. Germline values: CDR1 SNHLY, CDR2 FYNNEI. CDR3 nucleotides: TGTGCCTCCCGACAGGGCAGTCTGGCAGATACGCAGTATTTT. It translates to CASRQGSLADTQYF.

The chain combines TRBV20-1 with TRBJ2-1, with 8 bases fitting TRBD2. The ends lost 5 bases at V and 8 bases at J; junction bases unmatched: 17. Germline CDR1 reads DFQATT; CDR2 reads SNEGSKA (reference sequence). The CDR3 contains 16 residues. The CDR3 loop is CSAGIQGTRLSDEQFF. Here the CDR3 DNA reads TGCAGTGCTGGAATTCAGGGGACTAGGTTAAGTGATGAGCAGTTCTTC.

V gene TRBV12-3 or TRBV12-4 combines with J gene TRBJ2-3, with D tentatively TRBD2 (6 bases). The ends were cut back, 5 bases at V and 2 bases at J, with 17 bases in the middle. The CDR3 is 16 amino acids. The CDR3 DNA sequence: TGTGCCAGCAGTCCTTTAGGAGGGAGATACACAGATACGCAGTATTTT. Its protein is CASSPLGGRYTDTQYF.

This clonotype was detected ten times or more. This sequence joins TRBV11-2 and TRBJ2-2; 7 bases line up with TRBD2. V dropped 1 base and J dropped 9; count of bases not matched to a gene: 5. The CDR3 loop spans 14 amino acids. From germline, CDR1 is SGHAT and CDR2 FQNNGV. The chain's CDR3 is CASSLGPGRRELFF. The CDR3 nucleotides read TGTGCCAGCAGCTTAGGTCCCGGGAGGCGGGAGCTGTTTTTT.

This clonotype was found many times. The CDR3 DNA sequence: TGTGCCAGCAGTGAAGCGCTAGGGACAGACACAGATACGCAGTATTTT. This gives the protein CASSEALGTDTDTQYF. V gene TRBV2 combines with J gene TRBJ2-3; 7 bases align to TRBD1. Germline V gives CDR1 SNHLY, CDR2 FYNNEI. V trimming: 0 bases; J trimming: 2 bases; junction bases outside the gene matches: 5. The CDR3 totals 16 residues.

This clonotype was found many times. The genes are TRBV20-1 and TRBJ2-2; 8 nucleotides agree with TRBD2. This CDR3 has 15 amino acids. V lost 6 bases and J lost 0; bases outside the gene matches: 6. From germline, CDR1 is DFQATT and CDR2 SNEGSKA (reference sequence). Here the CDR3 reads CSALWREANTGELFF. DNA of the CDR3: TGCAGTGCACTATGGCGGGAGGCGAACACCGGGGAGCTGTTTTTT.

The CDR3, as DNA: TGCGCCAGCAGCCAAGATTTCGACGCAGGGAACACTGAAGCTTTCTTT. Its protein is CASSQDFDAGNTEAFF. The chain carries TRBV4-3 and TRBJ1-1; D gene ambiguous. Germline V CDR1 and CDR2: LGHNA, YSLEER. V lost 0 bases and J lost 1, with 12 bases in between. The length of the CDR3 is 16 residues.

This clonotype was seen at least ten times. The chain joins TRBV7-9 to TRBJ2-3; a possible D gene is TRBD2 (5 bases). CDR1 is SEHNR and CDR2 is FQNEAQ in the germline V gene (reference sequence). The CDR3 is 16 amino acids. Between the trimmed V and J ends, which lost 5 bases and 1 base, there was a span of 16 bases. This CDR3 is CASSPVRTGGTDTQYF. The CDR3 nucleotides are TGTGCCAGCAGCCCAGTCCGGACTGGGGGCACAGATACGCAGTATTTT.

The sample holds many counts of this clonotype. This chain joins TRBV6-5 and TRBJ2-3; 12 nucleotides align to TRBD2. With 11 bases clipped from V and 0 bases from J, the junction kept 3 bases outside the gene matches. The CDR3 sequence is 14 residues long. Germline V CDR1 and CDR2: MNHEY, SVGAGI. The CDR3 here is CAGGLAGSTDTQYF. The CDR3 DNA reads TGTGCCGGAGGACTAGCGGGAAGCACAGATACGCAGTATTTT.

CDR3 residues: CASSWNKDTQYF. The CDR3 bases are TGTGCCAGCAGCTGGAACAAAGATACGCAGTATTTT. This sequence joins TRBV5-6 and TRBJ2-3; D is uncertain. V lost 3 bases, J lost 5 bases, and 7 bases lay in between. The CDR3 has 12 residues. Germline-derived CDR1 and CDR2 are SGHDT and YYEEEE.

In regard to this clonotype: This may come from a read error, since a much larger clone is one base off. The chain is built from TRBV7-8 and TRBJ2-3, with D tentatively TRBD2 (5 bases). Germline V CDR1 and CDR2: SGHVS, FQNEAQ. CDR3 length: 12 amino acids. The CDR3 DNA sequence: TGTGCCAGCGGTAGCGTGGTAGATACGCATTATTTT. It is translated as CASGSVVDTHYF. The complete variable domain, with remaining parts taken from reference TRBV7-8 and TRBJ2-3, reads GAGVSQSPRYKVAKRGQDVALRCDPISGHVSLFWYQQALGQGPEFLTYFQNEAQLDKSGLPSDRFFAERPEGSVSTLKIQRTQQEDSAVYLCASGSVVDTHYFGPGTRLTVL.

As regards this clonotype: A much larger clonotype is one base distant, so this may be a read error. The chain carries TRBV15 and TRBJ2-3, with 9 bases matching TRBD2. Per the germline V gene, CDR1 is LNHNV and CDR2 is YYDKDF (reference sequence). The CDR3 consists of 17 residues. The CDR3 nucleotides read TGTGACACCAGCAGAGACCCTAGCGGGACTAGCACAGATACGCAGTATTTT. It specifies CDTSRDPSGTSTDTQYF.

This clonotype was counted many times. The J gene is TRBJ2-5, the V gene TRBV2; no clear D. V was cut by 7 bases and J by 2 bases, with 5 bases left in between. Germline V lookup: CDR1 SNHLY, CDR2 FYNNEI. The CDR3 runs 11 residues. The CDR3 region has the DNA TGTGCCAGCACCTTACAAGAGACCCAGTACTTC. Protein: CASTLQETQYF.

The chain carries TRBV30 and TRBJ2-5; unclear D gene. V lost 0 bases to trimming and J lost 5 bases, with 16 bases between them. This CDR3 contains 15 residues. The germline CDR1 and CDR2 sequences are GTSNPN and SVGIG (reference sequence). In DNA form, the CDR3 reads TGTGCCTGGAGTGTATCGCCCGGATCGCAGGAGACCCAGTACTTC. Its translation is CAWSVSPGSQETQYF.

The V gene is TRBV30, the J gene TRBJ2-4; D gene uncertain. There are 12 residues in the CDR3. Germline CDR1 reads GTSNPN; CDR2 reads SVGIG (reference sequence). Between the trimmed V and J ends, which lost 5 bases and 7 bases, there was a span of 12 bases. CDR3 in DNA: TGTGCCTGGGGAAGGACCGGGAACATTCAGTACTTC. Its translation is CAWGRTGNIQYF.

This clonotype turned up a few times. V is TRBV7-8 and J is TRBJ1-5, with D unresolved. Germline lookup yields CDR1 SGHVS and CDR2 FQNEAQ. CDR3 length equals 12 residues. Trimming took off 1 base at V and 8 bases at J, with 6 bases between the two ends. CDR3 coding DNA: TGTGCCAGCAGCTTAGACGAGAAGCCCCAGCATTTT. This gives the protein CASSLDEKPQHF.

This clonotype was picked up many times. The genes are TRBV20-1 and TRBJ1-1; 8 nucleotides match TRBD1. This CDR3 has 16 amino acids. With V trimmed by 0 bases and J by 0 bases, 6 bases remained unmatched. The V gene's germline CDR1 is DFQATT and CDR2 SNEGSKA (reference sequence). The CDR3 nucleotides are TGCAGTGCTAGAGATCTTGGACAGGGAATGAACACTGAAGCTTTCTTT. Its protein product is CSARDLGQGMNTEAFF.

This clonotype was counted at least ten times. This chain uses TRBV27 with TRBJ2-7; D not certain. From germline, CDR1 is MNHEY and CDR2 SMNVEV (reference sequence). This CDR3 is built from 13 residues. Trimming took 4 bases from V and 4 from J, leaving 11 bases between them. CDR3 protein: CASSYGRLYEQYF. The CDR3 DNA reads as TGTGCCAGCAGTTACGGACGGCTTTACGAGCAGTACTTC.

In the case of this clonotype: This clone may be a read error of a much larger clone one base away. The chain recombines TRBV11-2 with TRBJ1-1, with D unclear. This CDR3 comprises 14 residues. V was pared by 3 bases and J by 5 bases, with 13 bases between. CDR1 and CDR2 (germline): SGHAT, FQNNGV. CDR3 in DNA: TGTGCCAGCAGCTTGGTAATGGCGAAAACTGAAGCTTTCTTT. Protein product: CASSLVMAKTEAFF. The full variable domain, its missing parts supplied by reference TRBV11-2 and TRBJ1-1, is EAGVAQSPRYKIIEKRQSVAFWCNPISGHATLYWYQQILGQGPKLLIQFQNNGVVDDSQLPKDRFSAERLKGVDSTLKIQPAKLEDSAVYLCASSLVMAKTEAFFGQGTRLTVV.

This chain uses TRBV9 with TRBJ2-5; D is perhaps TRBD1 or TRBD2 (5 bases each). The CDR3 spans 13 residues. V was shortened by 4 bases and J by 5 bases, with 12 bases between the two germline ends. The V gene's germline CDR1 is SGDLS and CDR2 YYNGEE. The CDR3 DNA sequence: TGTGCCAGCAGCCCTTGGGGGTTTGAGACCCAGTACTTC. Amino acid sequence: CASSPWGFETQYF.

This chain connects TRBV10-1 to TRBJ1-4; 9 bases match TRBD1. V shed 4 bases and J 7 bases; nucleotides not matched to a gene: 7. The CDR3 extends over 15 amino acids. Germline V gene sequence: CDR1 WNHNN, CDR2 SYGVQD (reference sequence). The CDR3 bases are TGCGCCAGCAGTGCTGGGGACAGGGAGAGTGAAAAACTGTTTTTT. Translation gives CASSAGDRESEKLFF.

This clonotype was recorded at least ten times. The J gene is TRBJ2-7, the V gene TRBV7-6; D call uncertain. The CDR3 contains 14 residues. Trimming stripped 1 base from V and 0 bases from J, with 7 bases between. Germline V gene lookup returns CDR1 SGHVS and CDR2 FNYEAQ. Written as DNA, the CDR3 is TGTGCCAGCAGCTTAGATGCAGCCTCCTACGAGCAGTACTTC. Translating gives CASSLDAASYEQYF.

A few counts support this clonotype. V is TRBV27 and J is TRBJ1-4; the D gene is possibly TRBD1 (6 bases). Trimming removed 2 bases at V and 6 bases at J, with 7 bases between. From germline, CDR1 is MNHEY and CDR2 SMNVEV (reference sequence). The CDR3 is 13 amino acids. CDR3 DNA sequence: TGTGCCAGCAGTTTAGAGGGGGATGAAAAACTGTTTTTT. Its protein product is CASSLEGDEKLFF.

This clonotype came up many times. This chain links TRBV27 with TRBJ1-1; 7 bases fit TRBD1. J gave up 0 bases and V 6 bases, and 7 bases lay outside the gene matches. The germline V gene has CDR1 MNHEY and CDR2 SMNVEV (reference sequence). This CDR3 is 15 amino acids long. CDR3: CASRPFGTVNTEAFF. The CDR3 coding sequence is TGTGCCAGCAGGCCTTTCGGGACAGTGAACACTGAAGCTTTCTTT.